This passage covers 2 T cell receptor beta chains from one sample sequenced in a study of blood T cell repertoires in COVID-19. Produced via immunoSEQ multiplex PCR; TCRdb's table is partial and in-frame only. Of around 240,000 clones in the sample, 70% to 85% were seen once. Sequenced input: peripheral blood. All receptors come from a woman of 80 years or more with acute or convalescent COVID-19.

The rearrangement uses TRBV6-1 and TRBJ1-2; 8 bases are shared with TRBD1. Germline V gene data show CDR1 as MNHNS and CDR2 as SASEGT. Trimming cost V 3 bases and J 0 bases; bases outside gene matches: 9. There are 17 residues in the CDR3. Here the CDR3 reads CASSDDRGRGPNYGYTF. The DNA for the CDR3 is TGTGCCAGCAGTGACGACAGGGGAAGAGGACCTAACTATGGCTACACCTTC.

The chain carries TRBV5-1 and TRBJ2-7; 7 bases match TRBD1. J was trimmed by 6 bases and V by 5 bases; bases with no gene match: 11. The CDR3 has 14 residues. The germline V gene encodes CDR1 SGHRS and CDR2 YFSETQ. The CDR3 region is CASRQTGAVSEQYF. Written as DNA, the CDR3 is TGCGCCAGCAGGCAAACAGGGGCTGTGAGCGAGCAGTACTTC.